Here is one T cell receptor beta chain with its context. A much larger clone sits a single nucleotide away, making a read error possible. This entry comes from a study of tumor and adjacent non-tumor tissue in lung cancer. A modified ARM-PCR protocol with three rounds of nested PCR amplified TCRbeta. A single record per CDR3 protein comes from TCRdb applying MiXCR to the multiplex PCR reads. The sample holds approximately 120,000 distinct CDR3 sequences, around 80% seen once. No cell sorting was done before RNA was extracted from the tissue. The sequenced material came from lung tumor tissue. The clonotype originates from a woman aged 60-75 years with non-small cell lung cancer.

The CDR3 sequence is CARASTHHTYNEQFF. The CDR3 nucleotides read TGTGCCAGGGCCAGTACCCATCACACCTACAATGAGCAGTTCTTC. The genes are TRBV6-2 or TRBV6-3 and TRBJ2-1, with unresolved D. Trimming took off 9 bases at V and 2 bases at J, with 17 bases between the two ends. The germline CDR1 and CDR2 sequences are MNHEY and SVGEGT. The CDR3 covers 15 residues.